This T cell receptor (beta chain) was captured in a study of shared T cell receptors in the human thymus. CDR1 and CDR2 (germline): SGHTA, FQGNSA. The V segment lost 5 bases and the J segment 0 bases; nucleotides outside the gene matches: 7. The CDR3 is 16 residues long. Measured with immunoSEQ multiplex PCR; TCRdb has only the in-frame clones, and not every one. The table includes about 660,000 clones, around 87% detected once. The sample was also reused in another study, on human thymus T cells. From that paper: It was healthy Finnish infants having corrective surgery for congenital heart defects who were the donors. As related research reported, thymic repertoires overlapped highly among unrelated individuals.

Sample: thymocytes. This TCR derives from a boy in the first two years of life with a congenital heart defect. The rearrangement joins TRBV7-2 to TRBJ2-5; 9 bases line up with TRBD1. The CDR3 region has the DNA TGTGCCAGCAGCGTCGGACAGGGGCCGTACCAAGAGACCCAGTACTTC. Its protein product is CASSVGQGPYQETQYF. Full variable domain (remainder filled in from reference TRBV7-2 and TRBJ2-5): GAGVSQSPSNKVTEKGKDVELRCDPISGHTALYWYRQSLGQGLEFLIYFQGNSAPDKSGLPSDRFSAERTGGSVSTLTIQRTQQEDSAVYLCASSVGQGPYQETQYFGPGTRLLVL.